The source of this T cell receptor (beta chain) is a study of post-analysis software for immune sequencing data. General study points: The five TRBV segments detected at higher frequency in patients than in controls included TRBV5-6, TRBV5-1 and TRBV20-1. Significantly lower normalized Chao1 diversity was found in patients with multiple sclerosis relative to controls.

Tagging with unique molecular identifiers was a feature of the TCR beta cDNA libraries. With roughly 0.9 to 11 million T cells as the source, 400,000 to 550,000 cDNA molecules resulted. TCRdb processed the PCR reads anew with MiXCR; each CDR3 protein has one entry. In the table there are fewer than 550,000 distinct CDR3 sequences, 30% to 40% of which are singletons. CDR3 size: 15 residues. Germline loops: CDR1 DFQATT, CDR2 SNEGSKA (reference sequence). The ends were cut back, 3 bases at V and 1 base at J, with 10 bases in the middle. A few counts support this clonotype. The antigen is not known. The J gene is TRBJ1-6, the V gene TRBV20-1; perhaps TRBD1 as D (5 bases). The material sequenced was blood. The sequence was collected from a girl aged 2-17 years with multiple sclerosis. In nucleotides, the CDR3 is TGCAGTGCTAGGAGAGGGGTGTCCTATAATTCACCCCTCCACTTT. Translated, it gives CSARRGVSYNSPLHF.